This TCR beta chain was recovered during a study of blood T cells in healthy people across ages. Combining a sample-barcoded 5' primer with a J-beta primer mix, a second PCR ran for about 7 to 12 cycles. Each of the cDNA molecules was tagged by a template-switch adaptor with 12 random nucleotides. MiXCR, applied by TCRdb to the 5' RACE reads, yields one record per CDR3 protein. This repertoire shows roughly 900,000 distinct CDR3 sequences, around 48% found once; its top ten account for roughly 13%. Isolated per sample were at least 6.5 million PBMCs. The CDR3 is 17 residues long. Trimming took off 0 bases at V and 1 base at J, with 13 bases between the two ends. The germline gives CDR1 MGHRA, CDR2 YSYEKL. This clonotype showed up just a few times.

Material for sequencing was blood. This TCR was recovered from a man aged 25-45 years in good health. The V and J genes are TRBV4-1 and TRBJ2-1; D call uncertain. The CDR3 DNA sequence: TGCGCCAGCAGCCAAGAGGTAGTCGGTTTTTCCTACAATGAGCAGTTCTTC. Amino acids: CASSQEVVGFSYNEQFF.